Listed here are 23 T cell receptor beta chains from one sample, sequenced in a study of response to subunit inactivated influenza vaccine. TCRdb recomputed calls from the RT-PCR reads with MiXCR, one row per CDR3 protein. The sample includes some 500,000 distinct CDR3 sequences, approximately 16% of them seen just once. The sample in question was CD4+ T cells sorted from PBMCs, obtained around 25 months after vaccination. The receptor set was obtained from a man aged 45 to 75 who received an inactivated influenza vaccine.

The genes are TRBV29-1 and TRBJ2-7; no reliable D call. The CDR3 covers 13 residues. The germline CDR1 and CDR2 sequences are SQVTM and ANQGSEA. The V end lost 4 bases, the J end lost 2 bases, and 12 bases lay between the germline ends. The CDR3 loop is CSVAAQPPYEQYF. The DNA of the CDR3 is TGCAGCGTTGCTGCCCAACCTCCCTACGAGCAGTACTTC.

For the CDR3, the DNA is TGTGCCAGCAGATACCAGCCACCTACGAGGGGTAACACCGGGGAGCTGTTTTTT. This codes for CASRYQPPTRGNTGELFF. V and J are TRBV12-3 or TRBV12-4 and TRBJ2-2; D might be TRBD1 or TRBD2, each matching 5 bases. Trimming took 6 bases from V and 2 from J, leaving 22 bases between them. The CDR3 is 18 residues long.

This clonotype was observed a handful of times. The V and J genes are TRBV7-9 and TRBJ2-5; the D gene is possibly TRBD1 (5 bases). The CDR3 is made up of 15 amino acids. V shed 1 base and J shed 2 bases, with 11 bases lying between them. Germline lookup yields CDR1 SEHNR and CDR2 FQNEAQ (reference sequence). The CDR3 region is CASSLVLTGQETQYF. Here the CDR3 DNA reads TGTGCCAGCAGCTTAGTTTTAACAGGACAAGAGACCCAGTACTTC.

This clonotype was observed a few times. The V call is TRBV7-9, the J call TRBJ2-3; 9 bases match TRBD1. CDR3 length equals 17 residues. The germline CDR1 and CDR2 sequences are SEHNR and FQNEAQ (reference sequence). The V gene end was trimmed by 1 base and the J gene end by 1 base; junction bases not matched to a gene: 6. CDR3 in amino acids: CASSLGRRTGGTDTQYF. The CDR3 region has the DNA TGTGCCAGCAGCTTAGGCCGCCGGACAGGGGGCACAGATACGCAGTATTTT.

This clonotype was picked up many times. V gene TRBV12-3 or TRBV12-4 combines with J gene TRBJ1-5; TRBD1 might be the D (5 bases). Between the trimmed V and J ends, which lost 2 bases and 11 bases, there was a span of 13 bases. CDR3 length: 13 residues. CDR3 DNA: TGTGCCAGCAGTTTAAGGGACGCGGGATCCCAGCATTTT. Protein: CASSLRDAGSQHF.

Comments on this clonotype: Likely a read error: the CDR3 ends without its conserved phenylalanine or tryptophan. The chain couples TRBV7-6 to TRBJ2-3; the D gene is possibly TRBD2 (7 bases). The CDR3 runs to 15 residues. V shed 8 bases and J shed 6 bases, with 21 bases lying between them. Germline CDR1 SGHVS, CDR2 FNYEAQ. CDR3 sequence (DNA): TGTGCCAGCTGTGTAGGGGGAGGGCCTGGTGATACGCAGTATTAT. This codes for CASCVGGGPGDTQYY.

This clonotype was picked up many times. The chain is built from TRBV7-2 and TRBJ2-5; 7 nucleotides agree with TRBD1. There are 13 residues in the CDR3. The germline V gene encodes CDR1 SGHTA and CDR2 FQGNSA. Losses at the gene ends were 5 bases for V and 2 bases for J; bases not matched to a gene: 2. The CDR3 reads CASSRGQQETQYF. The CDR3 DNA reads as TGTGCCAGCAGCCGGGGACAGCAAGAGACCCAGTACTTC.

This clonotype was detected a few times. The V gene is TRBV19, the J gene TRBJ2-3; 12 bases are shared with TRBD2. V trimming: 7 bases; J trimming: 6 bases; junction bases outside the gene matches: 8. The CDR3 sequence is 15 residues long. Germline V CDR1 and CDR2: LNHDA, SQIVND (reference sequence). This CDR3 is CASTSTSGRFDTQYF. CDR3 DNA: TGTGCCAGTACCTCGACTAGCGGGAGATTTGATACGCAGTATTTT.

V and J are TRBV11-2 and TRBJ2-7; 7 nucleotides match TRBD1. The V and J ends lost 5 bases and 4 bases, in that order; junction bases with no gene match: 14. The length of the CDR3 is 16 residues. CDR1 and CDR2 (germline): SGHAT, FQNNGV. For the CDR3, the DNA is TGTGCCAGCAGCACCTACAGGGGAAGAGGGGTATACGAGCAGTACTTC. This sequence encodes CASSTYRGRGVYEQYF. The complete variable domain, with remaining parts taken from reference TRBV11-2 and TRBJ2-7, reads EAGVAQSPRYKIIEKRQSVAFWCNPISGHATLYWYQQILGQGPKLLIQFQNNGVVDDSQLPKDRFSAERLKGVDSTLKIQPAKLEDSAVYLCASSTYRGRGVYEQYFGPGTRLTVT.

This sequence joins TRBV5-1 and TRBJ1-4; weak D call: TRBD1 (5 bases). Germline-derived CDR1 and CDR2 are SGHRS and YFSETQ. The CDR3 loop spans 15 amino acids. Trimming took 3 bases from V and 7 from J, leaving 16 bases between them. CDR3 DNA sequence: TGCGCCAGCAGCTCCAATGGGGGGACTGGTGAAAAACTGTTTTTT. It codes for CASSSNGGTGEKLFF. The full variable domain, rest sourced from reference TRBV5-1 and TRBJ1-4, is KAGVTQTPRYLIKTRGQQVTLSCSPISGHRSVSWYQQTPGQGLQFLFEYFSETQRNKGNFPGRFSGRQFSNSRSEMNVSTLELGDSALYLCASSSNGGTGEKLFFGSGTQLSVL.

This chain connects TRBV21-1 to TRBJ2-1; TRBD1 is the table's D call, not checked against the DNA. TRBV21-1 is classified as a pseudogene. CDR3 length: 18 residues. The CDR3 nucleotides are TGTGCCAGCAGCAAGGGAGAAGGCGGGACCTGCTCCTACAATGAGCAGTTCTTC. Protein sequence: CASSKGEGGTCSYNEQFF.

In its sample, this clonotype was seen a few times. The chain employs TRBV11-2 and TRBJ2-7; D is uncertain. The V and J ends lost 5 bases and 2 bases respectively, with 16 bases between them. Germline values: CDR1 SGHAT, CDR2 FQNNGV. This CDR3 comprises 15 residues. CDR3 nucleotides: TGTGCCAGCAGCCGCGTGGGCCTTAGGGCCTACGAGCAGTACTTC. It yields the protein CASSRVGLRAYEQYF.

This clonotype was counted once. The chain links TRBV6-1 to TRBJ1-1; unclear D gene. From germline, CDR1 is MNHNS and CDR2 SASEGT. The CDR3 covers 13 residues. Deletions cut 3 bases from V and 11 bases from J, with 16 bases between. The chain's CDR3 is CASSETRQAPAFF. The CDR3 DNA follows: TGTGCCAGCAGTGAGACCCGACAAGCCCCGGCTTTCTTT.

V and J are TRBV12-3 or TRBV12-4 and TRBJ2-5, with no clear D. This CDR3 spans 15 amino acids. The germline V and J ends were trimmed by 0 bases and 4 bases, with 12 bases remaining between them. CDR3: CASSLALGSAETQYF. The DNA of the CDR3 is TGTGCCAGCAGTTTAGCGCTAGGTAGTGCAGAGACCCAGTACTTC.

The rearrangement joins TRBV3-1 to TRBJ2-2; D tentatively fits TRBD1 or TRBD2 (6 bases each). V was clipped by 4 bases and J by 6 bases, with 21 bases between them. There are 17 residues in the CDR3. The germline V gene encodes CDR1 LGHDT and CDR2 YNNKEL (reference sequence). Written as DNA, the CDR3 is TGTGCCAGCAGCCGCGCTGCAGGAGGGGGGTACCCCGGGGAGCTGTTTTTT. Its protein product is CASSRAAGGGYPGELFF.

Note on this clonotype: The CDR3 ends on some other residue instead of the conserved phenylalanine or tryptophan, so this is likely a read error. This chain connects TRBV6-2 or TRBV6-3 to TRBJ1-5, with TRBD1 matching over 10 bases. The CDR3 runs to 14 residues. Germline V gene sequence: CDR1 MNHEY, CDR2 SVGEGT. The junction had 6 bases not matched to a gene; V was cut back by 6 bases and J by 7 bases. CDR3 in amino acids: CASRGQGRSQPQHS. CDR3 nucleotide sequence: TGTGCCAGCAGGGGACAGGGGCGATCCCAGCCCCAGCATTCT.

This clonotype was detected only a few times. V gene TRBV20-1 combines with J gene TRBJ2-7; D is unclear. Trimming cost V 6 bases and J 4 bases, with 10 bases left between them. Germline CDR1 is DFQATT and CDR2 is SNEGSKA (reference sequence). The CDR3 is 11 residues long. Written as DNA, the CDR3 is TGCAGTGCCGGGCCCTCGTACGAGCAGTACTTC. Protein: CSAGPSYEQYF.

The rearrangement links TRBV10-3 to TRBJ1-2; TRBD1 matches 8 bases. Germline V gene lookup returns CDR1 ENHRY and CDR2 SYGVKD. This CDR3 comprises 12 residues. J gave up 6 bases and V 4 bases, and 1 base lay outside the gene matches. This CDR3 reads CAISATGDGYTF. CDR3 nucleotides: TGTGCCATCAGTGCGACAGGGGATGGCTACACCTTC.

The rearrangement uses TRBV5-1 and TRBJ1-1; D perhaps matches TRBD1 (5 bases). The V and J ends lost 0 bases and 2 bases respectively, with 11 bases between them. This CDR3 is 15 amino acids long. CDR1 is SGHRS and CDR2 is YFSETQ in the germline V gene. CDR3 nucleotides: TGCGCCAGCAGCTTGGTCCAGGGTAGCAACACTGAAGCTTTCTTT. Encoded protein: CASSLVQGSNTEAFF.

V and J are TRBV18 and TRBJ2-3, with a tentative D call TRBD2 (6 bases). The V gene's germline CDR1 is KGHSH and CDR2 LQKENI. The germline V and J ends were trimmed by 3 bases and 8 bases, with 6 bases remaining between them. The CDR3 consists of 11 residues. The DNA for the CDR3 is TGTGCCAGCTCACCGGAGGGTACGCAGTATTTT. Protein sequence: CASSPEGTQYF.

This clonotype has a handful of counts. V usage is TRBV19 and J usage is TRBJ1-2, with D unclear. V lost 7 bases and J 6 bases, leaving 21 bases between the germline ends. In germline, CDR1 is LNHDA, CDR2 SQIVND (reference sequence). The length of the CDR3 is 15 residues. The CDR3 protein is CASIAGTRLFDGYTF. CDR3 DNA sequence: TGTGCCAGTATTGCAGGAACGAGGCTTTTTGATGGCTACACCTTC.

This clonotype was seen more than once but under ten times. This chain connects TRBV5-1 to TRBJ2-6; no definite D call. This CDR3 has 15 residues. Trimming took off 2 bases at V and 2 bases at J, with 8 bases between the two ends. The germline gives CDR1 SGHRS, CDR2 YFSETQ. The CDR3: CASSLQSPGANVLTF. In DNA form, the CDR3 reads TGCGCCAGCAGCTTACAGAGCCCTGGGGCCAACGTCCTGACTTTC.

This clonotype has a count of ten or more. V and J are TRBV5-6 and TRBJ2-6; D gene uncertain. Germline-derived CDR1 and CDR2 are SGHDT and YYEEEE. The CDR3 spans 12 residues. Trimming removed 0 bases at V and 9 bases at J, with 4 bases between. For the CDR3, the DNA is TGTGCCAGCAGCTTGGGATACAACGTCCTGACTTTC. It encodes CASSLGYNVLTF.